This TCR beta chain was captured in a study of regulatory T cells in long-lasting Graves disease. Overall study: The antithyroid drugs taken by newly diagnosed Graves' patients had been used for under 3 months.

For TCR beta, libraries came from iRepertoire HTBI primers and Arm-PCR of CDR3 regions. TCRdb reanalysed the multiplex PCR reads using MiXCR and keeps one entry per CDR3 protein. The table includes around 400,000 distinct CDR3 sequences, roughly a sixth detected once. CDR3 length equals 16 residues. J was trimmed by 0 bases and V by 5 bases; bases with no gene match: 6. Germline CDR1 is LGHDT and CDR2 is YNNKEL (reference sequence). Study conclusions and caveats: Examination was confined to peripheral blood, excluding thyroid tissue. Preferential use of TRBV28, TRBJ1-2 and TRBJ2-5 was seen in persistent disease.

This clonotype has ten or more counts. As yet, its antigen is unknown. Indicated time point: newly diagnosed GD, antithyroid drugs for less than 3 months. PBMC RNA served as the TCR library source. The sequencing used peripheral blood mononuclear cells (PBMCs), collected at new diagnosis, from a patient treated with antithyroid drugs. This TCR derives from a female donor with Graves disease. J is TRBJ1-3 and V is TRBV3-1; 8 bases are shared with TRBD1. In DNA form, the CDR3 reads TGTGCCAGCAGCTACGGACAGGGTTACTCTGGAAACACCATATATTTT. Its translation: CASSYGQGYSGNTIYF.